The following is a T cell receptor (beta chain) sequence with its context. Its antigen has not been determined. No base-level quality is on record; no much larger clone is a single base apart. Libraries came from the immunoSEQ multiplex PCR assay. TCRdb retrieved this table from immuneACCESS and kept in-frame rearrangements only. Not all clones are present; in checked studies, unresolved V genes account for under half, and no reason is known for the remainder. Recorded for this sample are hundreds of thousands of clones; 70% to 90% of them occurred a single time. Around 0.0099% of the sample comes from the top ten. The CDR1 and CDR2 encoded by the germline V gene are MNHNS and SASEGT. Spanning cysteine to phenylalanine, the CDR3 consists of 15 amino acids. Only the CDR3 DNA is retained, 45 bases long and in frame from the first base. V gives up 2 bases and J gives up 0 bases, and the segment between their germline ends measures 11 bases.

This specimen comes from a study of shared T cell receptors in the human thymus (TCRdb year 2021). With respect to the entire study: The study investigated the way shared, self-reactive T-cell receptor alpha chains are produced in the human thymus.

The same sample was also used in a study of human thymus T cells. The second study reports: In Finland, the donors were immunologically healthy infants who were having open corrective cardiac surgery for congenital heart defects. The thymus tissue came from surgical resects taken out during corrective cardiac surgery. Usage of V and J gene segments appeared to be biased in both the thymic and the peripheral blood repertoires. The related research found that thymic TCR repertoires overlapped highly between unrelated individuals. TCR alpha and beta repertoires from roughly eight infant thymus samples and a few related peripheral blood samples were characterized in the study. Donor ages ranging from about 7 to 250 days were recorded, and 5 or 6 male and a couple of female infants were included in the cohort. Thymocytes were mechanically released from the tissue and were stored as pellets of roughly 9.5-30 million cells at -70 degrees C. Genomic DNA was extracted from frozen cell pellets with a QIAsymphony instrument. Using the immunoSEQ multiplex PCR assay, the TCRB and TCRAD loci were amplified from a standardized quantity of quality-controlled genomic DNA. The amplicons spanned the V(D)J region and were long enough to cover the CDR3 and allow V and J genes to be identified. Amplicon sequencing was performed on an Illumina platform through the commercial immunoSEQ service. Primer bias and sequencing errors were corrected as previously described, and TCRAD and TCRB definitions were based on the IMGT database. Repertoires were analysed with immunoSEQ Analyzer 3.0 and VDJTools, covering basic statistics, V/J segment usage, diversity estimates, rarefaction and pairwise overlap. Diversity was estimated using the Chao1, ChaoE, Efron-Thisted, Shannon and inverse Simpson indices, and was also estimated on datasets down-sampled to the size of the smallest sample. Repertoire overlap was assessed by strict matching of CDR3 nucleotide sequence, V gene and J gene, and clustering was done by Jaccard-based multidimensional scaling. On average, thymus samples gave roughly 740,000 unique TCRB clonotypes, whereas blood samples gave 75,000 to 85,000.

The sample consisted of thymocytes. The receptor comes from a boy younger than two with a congenital heart defect. Donor details come from another sample of the same person, matched by shared clones. This chain joins TRBV6-1 to TRBJ2-7; TRBD2 might be the D gene, on 6 matching bases. In nucleotide form, the sequence is TGTGCCAGCAGTGAACTCCTGCGGGGCTCCTACGAGCAGTACTTC. This codes for CASSELLRGSYEQYF.